What follows describes a single TCR beta chain. This entry belongs to a study of blood T cell repertoires in COVID-19. On the study more broadly: Samples representing acute and convalescent COVID-19 were sourced from the United States, Italy and Spain. In each case, the material was cDNA or gDNA derived from T cells, B-cell-depleted T cells, or PBMCs.

The germline V gene encodes CDR1 LGHDT and CDR2 YNNKEL (reference sequence). V lost 3 bases to trimming and J lost 4 bases, with 21 bases between them. There are 17 residues in the CDR3. TCRdb keeps only in-frame clones here, not all; method: immunoSEQ multiplex PCR. Seen here are under 65,000 clones, about 90% observed once, and the top ten hold approximately 5.1%. The receptor's source is a man older than 75 in a cohort sampled during active COVID-19. The rearrangement joins TRBV3-1 (or the pseudogene TRBV3-2) to TRBJ1-2, with a tentative D call TRBD1 (5 bases). The sample was peripheral blood. The CDR3 DNA reads TGTGCCAGCAGCCAGATAAGGGGTGGACGGAACGTCTATGGCTACACCTTC. Residues: CASSQIRGGRNVYGYTF.